The clone carrying this TCR beta chain was detected a few times. The antigen is undetermined. These data are taken from a study of spatial heterogeneity in lung cancer. About the study: Each distinct TCR and UMI combination averaged more than ten appearances in raw reads.

Trimming left V 5 bases short and J 6 bases short, with 8 bases between. The length of the CDR3 is 12 residues. Per germline, CDR1 MNHEY and CDR2 SVGAGI. Carried by each TCR cDNA molecule was a unique molecular identifier. TCRdb re-analysed the 5' RACE reads in MiXCR, keeping a single row per CDR3 protein. The sample holds 40,000 to 45,000 distinct CDR3 sequences; roughly 7% are singletons and the top ten take about two fifths. Whole-study results and caveats: Compared with follow-up, resection was when ubiquitous expanded tumor TCRs appeared in blood more.

Sample time point: sample taken at primary tumor resection. No cell sorting; template was whole RNA from tumor, lung tissue or PBMC. The donors, about 78 patients with untreated early-stage non-small cell lung cancer, provided the samples. The TCR comes from a female donor with early-stage non-small cell lung cancer. V usage is TRBV6-5 and J usage is TRBJ2-1; D possibly uses TRBD1 or TRBD2 (5 bases each). Sequencing used PBMCs, obtained at surgery. The CDR3 coding sequence is TGTGCCAGCAGTACGGGACCCAATGAGCAGTTCTTC. Protein: CASSTGPNEQFF.